The source of this T cell receptor (beta chain) is a study of blood T cells in healthy people across ages. This clonotype has a handful of counts. Next came a second PCR, run for about 6 to 11 cycles, which used a sample-barcoded 5' primer along with a J-beta primer mix. TCRdb called the 5' RACE reads again in MiXCR, with one record for every CDR3 protein. Here the sample spans some 1,000,000 distinct CDR3 sequences, around 27% being singletons. V was pared by 0 bases and J by 6 bases, with 5 bases between. The CDR3 sequence is 13 residues long. Germline lookup yields CDR1 SGHAT and CDR2 FQNNGV. This sample was also put to use in a study of T cells of mothers and their children.

The clonotype originates from a girl aged 2-10 years in good health. This chain connects TRBV11-2 to TRBJ2-2; D is ambiguous. Sequences were obtained from blood. CDR3 nucleotide sequence: TGTGCCAGCAGCTTAGATGTCCCCGGGGAGCTGTTTTTT. Translating it yields CASSLDVPGELFF.